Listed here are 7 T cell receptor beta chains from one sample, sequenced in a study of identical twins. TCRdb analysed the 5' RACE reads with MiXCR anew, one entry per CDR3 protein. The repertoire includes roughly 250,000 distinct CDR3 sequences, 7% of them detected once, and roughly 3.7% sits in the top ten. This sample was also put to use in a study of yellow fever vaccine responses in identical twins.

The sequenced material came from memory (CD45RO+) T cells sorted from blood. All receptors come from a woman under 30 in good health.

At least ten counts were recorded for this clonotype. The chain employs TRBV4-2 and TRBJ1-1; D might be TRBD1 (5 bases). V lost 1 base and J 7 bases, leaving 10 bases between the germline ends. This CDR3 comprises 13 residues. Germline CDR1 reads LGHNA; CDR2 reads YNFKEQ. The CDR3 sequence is CASSQGTGGEAFF. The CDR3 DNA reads TGTGCCAGCAGCCAAGGCACCGGGGGTGAAGCTTTCTTT.

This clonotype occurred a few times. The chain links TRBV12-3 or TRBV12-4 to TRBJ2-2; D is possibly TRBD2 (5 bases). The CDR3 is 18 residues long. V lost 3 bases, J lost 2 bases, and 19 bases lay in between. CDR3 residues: CASSFLSLGGPNTGELFF. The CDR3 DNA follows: TGTGCCAGCAGTTTTTTGTCCCTAGGCGGGCCTAACACCGGGGAGCTGTTTTTT.

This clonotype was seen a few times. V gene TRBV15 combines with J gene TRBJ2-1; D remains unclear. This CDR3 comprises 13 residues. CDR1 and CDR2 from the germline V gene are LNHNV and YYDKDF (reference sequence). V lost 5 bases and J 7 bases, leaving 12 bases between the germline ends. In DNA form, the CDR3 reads TGTGCCACCAGCCCCCGGTCCACGAATGAGCAGTTCTTC. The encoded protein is CATSPRSTNEQFF.

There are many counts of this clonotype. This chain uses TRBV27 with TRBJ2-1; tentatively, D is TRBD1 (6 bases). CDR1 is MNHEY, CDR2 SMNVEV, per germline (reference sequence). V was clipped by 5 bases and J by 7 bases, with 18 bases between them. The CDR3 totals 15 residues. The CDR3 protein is CASSPRLVQGNEQFF. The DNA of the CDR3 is TGTGCCAGCAGTCCGCGTCTGGTGCAGGGGAATGAGCAGTTCTTC.

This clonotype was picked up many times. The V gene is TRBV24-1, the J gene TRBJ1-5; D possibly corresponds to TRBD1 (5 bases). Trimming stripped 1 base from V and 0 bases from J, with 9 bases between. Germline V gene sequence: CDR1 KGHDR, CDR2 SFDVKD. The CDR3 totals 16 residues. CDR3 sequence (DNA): TGTGCCACCAGTGATTTCCCAGGGAATAGCAATCAGCCCCAGCATTTT. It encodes CATSDFPGNSNQPQHF.

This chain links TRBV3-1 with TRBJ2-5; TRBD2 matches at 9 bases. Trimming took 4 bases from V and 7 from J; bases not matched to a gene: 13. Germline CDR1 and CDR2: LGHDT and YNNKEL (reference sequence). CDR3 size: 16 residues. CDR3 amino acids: CASSPLHLAGWRTQYF. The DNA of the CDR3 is TGTGCCAGCAGCCCGCTGCATCTAGCGGGGTGGCGGACCCAGTACTTC.

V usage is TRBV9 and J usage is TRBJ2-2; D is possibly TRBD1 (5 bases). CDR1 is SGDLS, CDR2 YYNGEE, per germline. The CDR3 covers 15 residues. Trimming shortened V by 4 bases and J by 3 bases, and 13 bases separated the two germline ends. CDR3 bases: TGTGCCAGCAGCCCAGGGCCAGCCTACACCGGGGAGCTGTTTTTT. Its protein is CASSPGPAYTGELFF.